Given below is one T cell receptor beta chain in context. This clonotype turned up a few times. Which antigen it targets is not known. Per-nucleotide qualities are absent, and no much larger clonotype sits a single base away. The data originate from a study of breast tumors, draining lymph nodes, adjacent tissues (dated by TCRdb to about 2016). A note on the overall study: The study compared TCR beta repertoires across tumor, adjacent nontumor tissue and axillary lymph nodes from breast cancer patients. The study was designed to assess the relationships and possible T-cell exchange between tumor, surrounding tissue and draining lymph node repertoires in human breast cancer. The research as a whole found: In luminal-like breast cancer, tumor and nontumor tissue repertoires resembled each other significantly more than in basal-like breast cancer. The data were considered consistent with most tumor T cells being derived from the lymph node and subsequently expanding within tumor tissue. Tumors showed preferential V and J gene usage, and their T-cell repertoire diversity fell below that of lymph nodes yet above that of nontumor tissue. The conclusion that tumor T cells originate in lymph nodes was framed as consistent with a hypothesis rather than directly demonstrated.

The lymph node samples were taken from the axillary draining lymph nodes of breast cancer patients. The CDR3 starts with the cysteine, ends with the phenylalanine, and has 14 residues. The kept DNA is CDR3 alone, 42 bases in frame from the first base. Compared with germline, V lacks 4 bases and J lacks 5 bases; bases without a gene match: 5. The germline V gene sets CDR1 to MGHRA and CDR2 to YSYEKL. Sequenced using an Illumina HiSeq 2000. Multiplex PCR amplification was used to build the TCR beta chain libraries. The amplified TCR beta chain products were analyzed by high-throughput sequencing. TCRdb handled the public reads itself, with Q25 trimming in fastp and clone calling in MiXCR, and kept productive beta chains. All rows with the same CDR3 protein become a single entry with the most common DNA and genes. Across this sample there are approximately 120,000 distinct CDR3 sequences, with 21% seen only once. The top ten hold 2.2% of the sample.

The specimen was axillary lymph node tissue. The sequence was collected from a female donor with breast cancer. Some clones in this sample may be carry-over from other donors' samples. The rearranged chain carries TRBV4-1 and TRBJ2-5, with 9 bases aligning to TRBD2. The base sequence is TGCGCCAGCAGCCCCCTGCGGGGGGGGGAGACCCAGTACTTC. The translation is CASSPLRGGETQYF.